Listed below are T cell receptor beta chains from one sample, sequenced in a study of molecular identifiers for immune sequencing clone quantification. One entry per CDR3 protein results from TCRdb running MiXCR on the PCR reads. Of over 70,000 distinct CDR3 sequences in the sample, around 25% were seen once. Input material: naive CD8+ T cells from blood, with Jurkat cell RNA spiked in. These receptor sequences come from a human donor in good health. Some libraries in this study had Jurkat cell RNA spiked in. CDR3s include the opening cysteine and the closing phenylalanine or tryptophan. The D gene is left open where the match is weak. Some rows have no size entry. The others give once, few or many, or a class for an expanded clone.

-,TRBJ2-3,TRBV18,TRBD2,CASSWTGTSGRSLTDTQYF,TGTGCCAGCTCCTGGACCGGGACTAGCGGGAGGTCCCTCACAGATACGCAGTATTTT
-,TRBJ2-2,TRBV12-3/TRBV12-4,-,CASTLGSGDTGGLFF,TGTGCCAGCACCCTCGGCTCAGGGGACACCGGGGGGCTGTTTTTT
-,TRBJ2-3,TRBV7-9,TRBD1,CASSFPGQGEDTQYF,TGTGCCAGCAGCTTTCCGGGACAGGGGGAAGATACGCAGTATTTT
-,TRBJ2-3,TRBV13,-,CASSLLQRRVTDTQYF,TGTGCCAGCAGCTTACTCCAGAGGAGGGTCACAGATACGCAGTATTTT
many,TRBJ2-2,TRBV28,-,CASISSPGRNTGELFF,TGTGCCAGCATCTCATCCCCGGGACGGAACACCGGGGAGCTGTTTTTT
-,TRBJ2-7,TRBV6-9,-,CASGDEQYF,TGTGCCAGCGGGGACGAGCAGTACTTC
many,TRBJ1-5,TRBV19,-,CASSWRAPGNQPQHF,TGTGCCAGTAGTTGGAGGGCCCCAGGCAATCAGCCCCAGCATTTT
-,TRBJ2-3,TRBV2,-,CASSEGSTDTRYF,TGTGCCAGCAGTGAGGGGAGCACAGATACGCGGTATTTT
-,TRBJ2-7,TRBV7-9,TRBD1,CASSPTGAEQYF,TGTGCCAGCAGCCCCACAGGGGCCGAGCAGTACTTC
many,TRBJ1-6,TRBV7-6,TRBD1,CASSPGTGGYNSPLHF,TGTGCCAGCAGCCCTGGGACAGGGGGGTATAATTCACCCCTCCACTTT
-,TRBJ2-1,TRBV9,TRBD1,CASGTANYSEQFF,TGTGCCAGCGGGACAGCCAACTACAGTGAGCAGTTCTTC
many,TRBJ1-2,TRBV5-4,TRBD1,CASGQDRPYVSYGYTF,TGTGCCAGCGGACAGGACAGACCCTATGTTTCCTATGGCTACACCTTC
few,TRBJ2-3,TRBV28,TRBD1,CASSSTRDRVGDTQYF,TGTGCCAGCAGTTCCACTAGGGACAGGGTTGGCGATACGCAGTATTTT
many,TRBJ2-3,TRBV6-6,TRBD2,CASSYTIAGGPTDTQYF,TGTGCCAGCAGTTACACTATAGCGGGAGGCCCCACAGATACGCAGTATTTT
few,TRBJ2-4,TRBV28,-,CASRSRRENIQYF,TGTGCCAGCAGGTCCAGGAGGGAAAACATTCAGTACTTC
-,TRBJ1-1,TRBV5-6,-,CASSFSRRSTEAFF,TGTGCCAGCAGCTTTTCCAGACGTTCCACTGAAGCTTTCTTT
many,TRBJ2-7,TRBV6-2/TRBV6-3,TRBD1,CASSKTRDSSYEQYF,TGTGCCAGCAGTAAGACCCGGGACAGCTCCTACGAGCAGTACTTC
few,TRBJ2-5,TRBV27,-,CASGSWSAPYF,TGTGCCAGCGGCTCCTGGAGCGCCCCGTACTTC
many,TRBJ2-3,TRBV5-1,-,CASSLGLKDTQYF,TGCGCCAGCAGCTTGGGGCTTAAGGATACGCAGTATTTT
-,TRBJ1-2,TRBV4-1,-,CASSQGGQGFGYTF,TGCGCCAGCAGCCAAGGAGGGCAGGGGTTTGGCTACACCTTC
many,TRBJ2-1,TRBV29-1,TRBD2,CSVGLAGDNPYNEQFF,TGCAGCGTAGGACTAGCGGGAGACAACCCCTACAATGAGCAGTTCTTC
-,TRBJ2-1,TRBV19,-,CASIPGRGHYNEQFF,TGTGCCAGTATTCCCGGCCGGGGCCACTACAATGAGCAGTTCTTC
-,TRBJ1-1,TRBV4-3,-,CASSLTGNTEAFF,TGCGCCAGCAGCCTCACAGGGAACACTGAAGCTTTCTTT
many,TRBJ2-3,TRBV6-5,-,CASSKYQTGTDTQYF,TGTGCCAGCAGTAAATATCAGACAGGAACAGATACGCAGTATTTT
many,TRBJ1-1,TRBV28,-,CASSSRANTAFF,TGTGCCAGCAGTTCAAGGGCCAACACAGCTTTCTTT
-,TRBJ1-1,TRBV19,-,CASSIGTGGAFF,TGTGCCAGTAGTATCGGGACGGGAGGAGCTTTCTTT
-,TRBJ2-4,TRBV12-3/TRBV12-4,TRBD1,CAIRQGKSIQYF,TGTGCCATCCGACAGGGGAAAAGCATTCAGTACTTC
few,TRBJ2-1,TRBV27,-,CASSWSARGNEQFF,TGTGCCAGCAGTTGGTCGGCCAGGGGCAATGAGCAGTTCTTC
-,TRBJ2-7,TRBV6-2/TRBV6-3,TRBD1,CASSYLTGAEQYF,TGTGCCAGCAGTTACTTGACAGGGGCCGAGCAGTACTTC
-,TRBJ1-6,TRBV19,TRBD1,CASSPTGENSPLHF,TGTGCCAGTAGTCCGACAGGGGAAAATTCACCCCTCCACTTT
once,TRBJ1-2,TRBV12-3/TRBV12-4,TRBD1,CASSAWDRDQHGYTF,TGTGCCAGCAGTGCATGGGACAGGGACCAGCATGGCTACACCTTC
many,TRBJ2-7,TRBV20-1,TRBD2,CSARLSGTPYEQYF,TGCAGTGCTAGACTTAGCGGGACGCCCTACGAGCAGTACTTC
few,TRBJ2-7,TRBV7-2,-,CASSSHGGLNYEQYF,TGTGCCAGCAGCTCACACGGGGGCCTGAACTACGAGCAGTACTTC
-,TRBJ1-5,TRBV27,TRBD1,CASSPGTGFQPQPF,TGTGCCAGCAGTCCTGGGACAGGGTTTCAGCCCCAGCCTTTT
-,TRBJ1-2,TRBV28,TRBD1,CASSPRQGFNYGYTF,TGTGCCAGCAGTCCACGACAGGGTTTCAACTATGGCTACACCTTC
many,TRBJ2-3,TRBV28,TRBD2,CASSPRLAETDTQYF,TGTGCCAGCAGTCCTCGACTAGCGGAAACAGATACGCAGTATTTT
many,TRBJ1-1,TRBV29-1,TRBD1,CSVDRGGPEAFF,TGCAGCGTCGACAGGGGAGGACCTGAAGCTTTCTTT
few,TRBJ2-1,TRBV5-6,-,CASSTGIHEQFF,TGTGCCAGCAGCACAGGGATACATGAGCAGTTCTTC
-,TRBJ2-7,TRBV19,TRBD1,CASSMVVEGAGEQYF,TGTGCCAGTAGTATGGTCGTAGAGGGGGCCGGCGAGCAGTACTTC
many,TRBJ2-4,TRBV7-9,TRBD1,CASSSDRGLGYF,TGTGCCAGCAGCTCGGACAGGGGGCTTGGGTACTTC
few,TRBJ1-6,TRBV30,-,CAWSADRLPLHF,TGTGCCTGGAGCGCCGACCGCCTACCCCTCCACTTT
few,TRBJ2-1,TRBV7-9,-,CASSFPEYNEQFF,TGTGCCAGCAGCTTTCCTGAATACAATGAGCAGTTCTTC
few,TRBJ2-7,TRBV7-9,-,CAGSTSGTGGQEQYF,TGTGCCGGCAGCACTTCCGGGACTGGGGGACAGGAGCAGTACTTC
many,TRBJ2-7,TRBV14,-,CASSQAWYEQYF,TGTGCCAGCAGCCAAGCCTGGTACGAGCAGTACTTC
once,TRBJ2-1,TRBV2,-,CASFAGDRNSVQFF,TGTGCCAGCTTCGCCGGAGACAGGAACAGTGTGCAGTTCTTC